What follows are 21 T cell receptor beta chains derived from one specimen sequenced in a study of tumor-infiltrating lymphocytes in primary liver carcinoma. Constant-region priming of 500 ng total RNA yielded TCR beta cDNA. TCR beta libraries came from three nested multiplex PCR rounds using slightly modified ARM-PCR. Investigators reported that the first two PCR rounds, at roughly 10 cycles each, used TRBV1-TRBV30 forward primers with a C-beta reverse primer. TCRdb re-derived calls from the multiplex PCR reads in MiXCR, one entry per CDR3 protein. The top ten clones hold approximately 25% of a sample with 45,000 to 65,000 distinct CDR3 sequences, 65% to 85% of them seen once. DNA and RNA were both co-extracted from around 20-30 mg of bulk tissue that had not been sorted. Specimen: liver tumor tissue from sampling region 5. Described subset: tumor region T5, tumor centre. The receptors stem from a middle-aged man with primary liver carcinoma and hepatitis B virus infection.

This clonotype was picked up one time. The chain is built from TRBV28 and TRBJ2-1, with 12 bases lining up with TRBD2. From germline, CDR1 is MDHEN and CDR2 SYDVKM. After removal of 3 bases from V and 12 bases from J, the junction contained 12 bases not matched to a gene. The CDR3 runs to 16 residues. The DNA of the CDR3 is TGTGCCAGCAGTTTGCCCGACAGACTAGCGGGAGAGTTGCAGTTCTTC. This codes for CASSLPDRLAGELQFF.

The CDR3 DNA follows: TGTGCCAGCAGCCCACTTGGGGGAGGGGTCCCAGATACGCAGTATTTT. Protein: CASSPLGGGVPDTQYF. The chain has TRBV11-2 and TRBJ2-3; 7 bases fit TRBD2. CDR1 is SGHAT and CDR2 is FQNNGV in the germline V gene. Trimming cost V 5 bases and J 4 bases; bases outside gene matches: 12. CDR3 length equals 16 residues.

Regarding this clonotype: This may be a read error, as it is one base from a much larger clone. V gene TRBV28 combines with J gene TRBJ2-5; TRBD2 is a possible D gene (5 bases). V gave up 5 bases and J gave up 4 bases, with 14 bases separating them. Germline V lookup: CDR1 MDHEN, CDR2 SYDVKM. The CDR3 runs to 14 residues. The CDR3, as DNA: TGTGCCAGCAGTCCTACAAGGGCGGGAGAGACCCAGTACTTC. Amino acid sequence: CASSPTRAGETQYF. Full variable domain (remainder filled in from reference TRBV28 and TRBJ2-5): DVKVTQSSRYLVKRTGEKVFLECVQDMDHENMFWYRQDPGLGLRLIYFSYDVKMKEKGDIPEGYSVSREKKERFSLILESASTNQTSMYLCASSPTRAGETQYFGPGTRLLVL.

This clonotype was detected only once. Germline is not matched at one junction end, which may reflect a read error. The J gene is TRBJ2-7, the V gene TRBV4-2; no reliable D call. Germline lookup yields CDR1 LGHNA and CDR2 YNFKEQ. The CDR3 totals 15 residues. DNA for the CDR3: TGTGCCGGCAGCCATGCATGGCGCGGATCCTACGAGCACTACTTC. This codes for CAGSHAWRGSYEHYF.

This clonotype was seen many times. The J gene is TRBJ2-1, the V gene TRBV30, with D possibly matching TRBD2 (6 bases). The CDR3 has 16 residues. The V end lost 2 bases, the J end lost 2 bases, and 16 bases lay between the germline ends. The germline CDR1 and CDR2 sequences are GTSNPN and SVGIG (reference sequence). CDR3 residues: CAWSRLGGRAYNEQFF. The CDR3, as DNA: TGTGCCTGGAGTCGACTAGGAGGTAGGGCCTACAATGAGCAGTTCTTC.

The chain couples TRBV28 to TRBJ2-1; maybe TRBD1 (5 bases). Germline V gene data show CDR1 as MDHEN and CDR2 as SYDVKM. Trimming cost V 5 bases and J 16 bases, with 36 bases left between them. The CDR3 spans 18 residues. Written as DNA, the CDR3 is TGTGCCAGCAGTCCTTGGGGCGCGTCTCAAGCTTCCTACAATGTGCATTTCTTC. Protein product: CASSPWGASQASYNVHFF.

This rearrangement joins TRBV7-9 to TRBJ2-7, with 13 positions matching TRBD2. V lost 11 bases and J lost 0; bases outside the gene matches: 19. CDR1 and CDR2 (germline): SEHNR, FQNEAQ (reference sequence). This CDR3 region has 19 residues. This chain's CDR3 is CAGSLISTSGRPSSYEQYF. CDR3 DNA: TGTGCCGGTAGCTTAATCTCGACTAGCGGGAGGCCCAGCTCCTACGAGCAGTACTTC.

As regards this clonotype: An end of the junction does not agree with germline; a read error may underlie this. The V and J genes are TRBV11-3 and TRBJ2-1, with a tentative D call TRBD2 (5 bases). The CDR3 consists of 17 residues. Looked up from germline, CDR1 is SGHNT and CDR2 is YENEEA. The CDR3 region is CASSLGFGGLSYIEQFF. DNA for the CDR3: TGTGCCAGCAGCTTAGGGTTCGGCGGGCTATCCTACATTGAGCAGTTCTTC.

The chain uses TRBV11-2 and TRBJ2-7; 7 bases agree with TRBD2. The V gene's germline CDR1 is SGHAT and CDR2 FQNNGV. V shed 5 bases, J shed 11 bases, and the junction held 18 bases outside the gene matches. This CDR3 spans 15 amino acids. CDR3 in DNA: TGTGCCAGCAGCCAACAGGCATGCGGGAGAGGGGAGGAGTACTTC. This translates into CASSQQACGRGEEYF. Full variable domain (remainder filled in from reference TRBV11-2 and TRBJ2-7): EAGVAQSPRYKIIEKRQSVAFWCNPISGHATLYWYQQILGQGPKLLIQFQNNGVVDDSQLPKDRFSAERLKGVDSTLKIQPAKLEDSAVYLCASSQQACGRGEEYFGPGTRLTVT.

With regard to this clonotype: Germline and junction disagree at one end, which may indicate a read error. The chain combines TRBV10-2 with TRBJ2-5; the D is unclear. The CDR3 sequence is 14 residues long. Germline CDR1 is WSHSY and CDR2 is SAAADI. The CDR3 spells CANSGSFRQETQYF. The CDR3 DNA sequence: TGCGCCAACAGTGGTAGTTTCAGACAAGAGACCCAGTACTTC.

This clonotype has a single count. The rearrangement uses TRBV7-9 and TRBJ1-1; no firm D call. The CDR3 loop spans 18 amino acids. Germline V gene sequence: CDR1 SEHNR, CDR2 FQNEAQ (reference sequence). V was trimmed by 1 base and J by 1 base, leaving 19 bases between them. The CDR3 is CASSLGQLSPGPNTEAFF. The CDR3 DNA reads TGTGCCAGCAGCTTAGGCCAACTCAGTCCAGGACCGAACACTGAAGCTTTCTTT. Based on the CDR3 plus reference TRBV7-9 and TRBJ1-1, the full variable domain is DTGVSQNPRHKITKRGQNVTFRCDPISEHNRLYWYRQTLGQGPEFLTYFQNEAQLEKSRLLSDRFSAERPKGSFSTLEIQRTEQGDSAMYLCASSLGQLSPGPNTEAFFGQGTRLTVV.

Remarks on this clonotype: Given the absence of the conserved phenylalanine or tryptophan at the CDR3 end, a read error is likely. The chain employs TRBV5-8 and TRBJ1-5; 8 positions agree with TRBD1. Germline loops: CDR1 SGHTS, CDR2 YDEGEE. Trimming cost V 5 bases and J 1 base; bases outside gene matches: 5. There are 15 residues in the CDR3. The CDR3 sequence: CASSQGATSNQPQHL. The CDR3 nucleotides read TGTGCCAGCAGTCAGGGGGCGACGAGCAATCAGCCCCAGCATTTG.

About this clonotype: One end of the junction varies from germline; a read error may be responsible. CDR3 in DNA: TGTGCCAGTAGCATGTGGGGAGACAGGGGCATTTCCCTCTCCGGAGCCAATGTCCTGACTTTC. Amino acid sequence: CASSMWGDRGISLSGANVLTF. This chain uses TRBV11-2 with TRBJ2-6, with 8 bases that match TRBD1. Germline V gene data show CDR1 as SGHAT and CDR2 as FQNNGV. The CDR3 length is 21 residues.

About this clonotype: Relative to the germline gene, one junction end is altered; a read error may explain this. The J gene is TRBJ2-7, the V gene TRBV7-9, with D tentatively TRBD1 (5 bases). The CDR3 spans 14 residues. CDR1 is SEHNR, CDR2 FQNEAQ, per germline (reference sequence). CDR3 DNA: TGTGTCAGCAGCCCTCGGACATGGCCCTACGAGCAGTACTTC. Translated: CVSSPRTWPYEQYF.

V is TRBV6-2 or TRBV6-3 and J is TRBJ2-7; D gene unclear. Germline loops: CDR1 MNHEY, CDR2 SVGEGT. This CDR3 region has 14 residues. The CDR3 here is CISRQKTEPYEQYF. The DNA of the CDR3 is TGTATCAGCAGACAAAAGACGGAGCCCTACGAGCAGTACTTC.

The chain recombines TRBV4-2 with TRBJ2-7; maybe TRBD1 (5 bases). Trimming pared 9 bases from V and 1 base from J, leaving 19 bases between. In germline, CDR1 is LGHNA, CDR2 YNFKEQ. There are 15 residues in the CDR3. The CDR3 here is CARGQAWRGSYEQYF. In DNA, the CDR3 is TGTGCCAGGGGGCAAGCATGGCGCGGATCCTACGAGCAGTACTTC.

To note about this clonotype: A read error may account for a junction end that differs from germline. This chain links TRBV6-1 with TRBJ1-4; the D gene is possibly TRBD1 (6 bases). Germline V lookup: CDR1 MNHNS, CDR2 SASEGT. The CDR3 loop spans 14 amino acids. CDR3 loop: CASISGATNERLFF. CDR3 sequence (DNA): TGTGCCAGCATTTCAGGGGCAACTAATGAAAGACTGTTTTTT.

As to this clonotype: This CDR3 fails to terminate in the conserved phenylalanine or tryptophan, so it likely reflects a read error. The rearrangement uses TRBV6-6 and TRBJ2-5; no clear D. CDR3 length: 11 residues. Germline V gene sequence: CDR1 MNHNY, CDR2 SVGAGI (reference sequence). The CDR3, as DNA: TGTGCCAGCAGTTACAAAGAGACACAGTACTTA. This encodes CASSYKETQYL.

The rearrangement joins TRBV5-5 to TRBJ2-2, with D uncertain. Germline V gene data show CDR1 as SGHKS and CDR2 as YYEKEE (reference sequence). The CDR3 totals 13 residues. The CDR3 nucleotides are TGTACCGGCAACTCTTTTGGGGCCGGGGAGCTGTTTTTT. It yields the protein CTGNSFGAGELFF.

The chain employs TRBV4-2 and TRBJ1-2, with D unresolved. The CDR3 runs to 15 residues. Trimming removed 1 base at V and 4 bases at J, with 13 bases between. Germline CDR1 LGHNA, CDR2 YNFKEQ. The DNA for the CDR3 is TGTGCCAGCAGCCAAGGCGCCATGAACCCCTATGGCTACACCTTC. Its protein product is CASSQGAMNPYGYTF.

This clonotype has a count of ten or more. This chain connects TRBV5-8 to TRBJ2-1, with 15 bases fitting TRBD2. Germline V gives CDR1 SGHTS, CDR2 YDEGEE. The CDR3 spans 19 residues. Germline trimming cut 2 bases from V and 6 bases from J; bases unmatched to any gene: 12. The DNA of the CDR3 is TGTGCCAGCAGCTTACTCGGACTAGCGGGAGGGCCGGTCATCAATGAGCAGTTCTTC. Translating gives CASSLLGLAGGPVINEQFF.